This paragraph covers one TCR beta chain sequence. From the 5' RACE reads, TCRdb called clonotypes with MiXCR, one entry per CDR3 protein. Of approximately 290,000 distinct CDR3 sequences listed, about a fifth are singletons. The data were obtained in a study of CD8 T cells in ankylosing spondylitis. Germline V gene sequence: CDR1 SEHNR, CDR2 FQNEAQ (reference sequence). V was clipped by 2 bases and J by 4 bases; unmatched bases: 2. This CDR3 is 16 amino acids long. This sequence was found in a female donor with ankylosing spondylitis or in good health (not recorded which). Sample: blood, either unsorted or a sorted T cell fraction (not recorded which). The genes are TRBV7-9 and TRBJ2-2, with TRBD2 identical over 12 bases. As DNA, the CDR3 is TGTGCCAGCAGCTTAATGACTAGCGGGAGCACCGGGGAGCTGTTTTTT. This translates into CASSLMTSGSTGELFF.